A single sample gave rise to the 5 T cell receptor beta chains below, sequenced in a study of T cell responses to AZD1222 COVID-19 vaccine. The table came from immunoSEQ multiplex PCR; TCRdb's copy has only in-frame clones and leaves some out. Here the sample spans 100,000 to 150,000 clones, around 85% being singletons. The input for sequencing was peripheral blood, taken 28 days after the second dose of the MenACWY control vaccine. The receptors come from an adult who received the MenACWY meningococcal vaccine as a control.

The chain combines TRBV7-8 with TRBJ1-4, with 7 bases identical to TRBD1. The CDR3 has 15 amino acids. With V trimmed by 4 bases and J by 8 bases, 10 bases remained unmatched. Per germline, CDR1 SGHVS and CDR2 FQNEAQ. In DNA form, the CDR3 reads TGTGCCAGCAGCTCCGAGGACAGGTCGGGCGAAAAACTGTTTTTT. Amino acid sequence: CASSSEDRSGEKLFF.

The J gene is TRBJ2-1, the V gene TRBV28, with 9 positions matching TRBD1. From germline, CDR1 is MDHEN and CDR2 SYDVKM. CDR3 length: 15 residues. J gave up 15 bases and V 5 bases, and 17 bases lay outside the gene matches. CDR3 in amino acids: CASSPTPGQGWIGFF. The CDR3 region has the DNA TGTGCCAGCAGTCCAACCCCGGGACAGGGCTGGATAGGGTTCTTC.

The chain carries TRBV4-3 and TRBJ1-5, with D perhaps TRBD1 (6 bases). V lost 0 bases, J lost 7 bases, and 13 bases lay in between. CDR1 and CDR2 (germline): LGHNA, YSLEER. The CDR3 sequence is 15 residues long. The CDR3 sequence: CASSQDHQGGQPQHF. CDR3 nucleotide sequence: TGCGCCAGCAGCCAAGATCACCAAGGGGGGCAGCCCCAGCATTTT.

V gene TRBV4-3 combines with J gene TRBJ1-1, with D uncertain. Germline V lookup: CDR1 LGHNA, CDR2 YSLEER. V dropped 0 bases and J dropped 8 bases, with 10 bases sitting between them. The CDR3 has 13 amino acids. The CDR3 loop is CASSQDWGTEAFF. CDR3 DNA sequence: TGCGCCAGCAGCCAAGATTGGGGTACCGAAGCTTTCTTT.

This clone was found once. The chain couples TRBV2 to TRBJ2-2, with D possibly TRBD1 on 6 matching bases. V was trimmed by 3 bases and J by 0 bases, leaving 11 bases between them. The germline gives CDR1 SNHLY, CDR2 FYNNEI. CDR3 size: 16 residues. CDR3 nucleotides: TGTGCCAGCAGTGACTATAAGGGGGCGAACACCGGGGAGCTGTTTTTT. Protein sequence: CASSDYKGANTGELFF.